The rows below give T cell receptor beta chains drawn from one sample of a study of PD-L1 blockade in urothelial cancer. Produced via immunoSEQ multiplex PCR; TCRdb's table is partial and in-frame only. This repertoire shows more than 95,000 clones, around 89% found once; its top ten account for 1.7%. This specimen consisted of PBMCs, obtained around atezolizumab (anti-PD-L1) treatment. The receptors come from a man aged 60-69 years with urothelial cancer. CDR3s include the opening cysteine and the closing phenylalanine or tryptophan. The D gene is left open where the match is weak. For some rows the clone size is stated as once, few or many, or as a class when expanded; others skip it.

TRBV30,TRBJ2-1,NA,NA,CAVKNGRSNEQFF,TGTGCCGTAAAAAATGGGAGATCCAATGAGCAGTTCTTC
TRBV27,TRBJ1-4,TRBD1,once,CASRDRGRGKLFF,TGTGCCAGCAGGGACAGGGGGCGAGGAAAACTGTTTTTT
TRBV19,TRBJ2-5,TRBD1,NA,CASSHYGQGQETQYF,TGTGCCAGTAGTCACTACGGACAGGGTCAAGAGACCCAGTACTTC
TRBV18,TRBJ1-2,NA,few,CASSPLQGGYTF,TGTGCCAGCTCACCACTTCAGGGTGGCTACACCTTC
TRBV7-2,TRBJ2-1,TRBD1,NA,CASSPDRGYYNEQFF,TGTGCCAGCAGTCCCGACAGGGGGTACTACAATGAGCAGTTCTTC
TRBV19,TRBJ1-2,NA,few,CASSIMAGDYGYTF,TGTGCCAGTAGTATTATGGCAGGGGACTATGGCTACACCTTC
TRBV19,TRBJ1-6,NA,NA,CASRGGRSPLHF,TGTGCCAGCCGGGGAGGGAGATCACCCCTCCACTTT
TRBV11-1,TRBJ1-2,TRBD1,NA,CASSSGTGYYGYTF,TGTGCCAGCAGCTCAGGGACAGGATACTATGGCTACACCTTC
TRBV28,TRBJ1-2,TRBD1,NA,CASRTAGGDYGYTF,TGTGCCAGCAGGACGGCAGGGGGCGACTATGGCTACACCTTC
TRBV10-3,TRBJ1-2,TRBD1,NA,CAISTTGFDGYTF,TGTGCCATCAGTACGACAGGGTTTGATGGCTACACCTTC
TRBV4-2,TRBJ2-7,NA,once,CASSQVLGVYEQYF,TGTGCCAGCAGCCAAGTTTTGGGAGTTTACGAGCAGTACTTC
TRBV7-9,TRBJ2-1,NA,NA,CASSDGGTVFYNEQFF,TGTGCCAGCAGCGACGGAGGGACCGTTTTCTACAATGAGCAGTTCTTC